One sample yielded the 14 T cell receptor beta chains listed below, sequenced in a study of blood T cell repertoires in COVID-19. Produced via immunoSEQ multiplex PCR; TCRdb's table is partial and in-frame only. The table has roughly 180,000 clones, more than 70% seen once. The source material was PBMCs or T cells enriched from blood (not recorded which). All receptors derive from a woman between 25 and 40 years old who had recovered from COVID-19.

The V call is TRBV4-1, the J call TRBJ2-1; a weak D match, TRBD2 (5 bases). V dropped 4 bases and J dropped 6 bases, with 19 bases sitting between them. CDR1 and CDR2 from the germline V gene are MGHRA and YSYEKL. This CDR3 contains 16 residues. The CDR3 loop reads CASSPIGNTRANEQFF. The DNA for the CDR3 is TGCGCCAGCAGCCCTATCGGTAACACGAGGGCCAATGAGCAGTTCTTC.

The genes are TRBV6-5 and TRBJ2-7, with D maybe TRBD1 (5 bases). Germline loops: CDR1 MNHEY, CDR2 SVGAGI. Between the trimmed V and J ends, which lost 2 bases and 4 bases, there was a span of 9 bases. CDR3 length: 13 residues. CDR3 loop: CASSYAQGYEQYF. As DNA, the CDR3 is TGTGCCAGCAGTTACGCTCAGGGTTACGAGCAGTACTTC.

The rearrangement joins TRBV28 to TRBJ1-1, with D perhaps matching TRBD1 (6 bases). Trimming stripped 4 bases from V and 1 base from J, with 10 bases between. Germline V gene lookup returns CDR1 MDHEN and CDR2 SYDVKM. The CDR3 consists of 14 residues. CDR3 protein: CASSSQGRNTEAFF. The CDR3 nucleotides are TGTGCCAGCAGTTCACAGGGCCGGAACACTGAAGCTTTCTTT.

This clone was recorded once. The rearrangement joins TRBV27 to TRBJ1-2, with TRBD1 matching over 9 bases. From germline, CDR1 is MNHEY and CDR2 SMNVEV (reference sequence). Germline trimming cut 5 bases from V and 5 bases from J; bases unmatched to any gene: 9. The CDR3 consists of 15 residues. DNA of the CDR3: TGTGCCAGCAGTCCTTATGGGACAGGGATTTATGGCTACACCTTC. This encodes CASSPYGTGIYGYTF.

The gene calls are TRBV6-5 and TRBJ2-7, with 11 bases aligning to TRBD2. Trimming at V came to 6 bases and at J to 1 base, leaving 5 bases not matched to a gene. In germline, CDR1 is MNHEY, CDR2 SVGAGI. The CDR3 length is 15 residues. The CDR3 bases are TGTGCCAGCAGGGCCGGGACTAGCGGATCCTACGAGCAGTACTTC. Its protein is CASRAGTSGSYEQYF.

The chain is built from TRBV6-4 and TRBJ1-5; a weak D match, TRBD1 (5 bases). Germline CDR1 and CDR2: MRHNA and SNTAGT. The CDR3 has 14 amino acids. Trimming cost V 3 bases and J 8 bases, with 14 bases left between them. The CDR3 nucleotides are TGTGCCAGCAGTGAACGCAGGGTGGAGAAGCCCCAGCATTTT. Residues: CASSERRVEKPQHF.

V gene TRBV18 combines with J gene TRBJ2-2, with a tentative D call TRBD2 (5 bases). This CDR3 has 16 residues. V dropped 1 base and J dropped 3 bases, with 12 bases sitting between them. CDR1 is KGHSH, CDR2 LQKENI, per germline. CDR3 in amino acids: CASSPLITRDTGELFF. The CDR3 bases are TGTGCCAGCTCACCACTCATCACTAGGGACACCGGGGAGCTGTTTTTT.

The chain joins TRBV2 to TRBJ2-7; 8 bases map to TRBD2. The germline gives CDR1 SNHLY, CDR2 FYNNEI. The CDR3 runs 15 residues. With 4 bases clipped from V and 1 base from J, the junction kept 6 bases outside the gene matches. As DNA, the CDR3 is TGTGCCAGCAGTGTACCAGCGGGGGAGTCCTACGAGCAGTACTTC. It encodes CASSVPAGESYEQYF.

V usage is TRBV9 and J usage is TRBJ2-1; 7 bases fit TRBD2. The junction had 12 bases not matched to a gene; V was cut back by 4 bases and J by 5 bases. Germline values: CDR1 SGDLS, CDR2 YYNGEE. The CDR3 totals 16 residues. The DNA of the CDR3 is TGTGCCAGCAGCACCCCCCTGCTAGCGGATAACAATGAGCAGTTCTTC. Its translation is CASSTPLLADNNEQFF.

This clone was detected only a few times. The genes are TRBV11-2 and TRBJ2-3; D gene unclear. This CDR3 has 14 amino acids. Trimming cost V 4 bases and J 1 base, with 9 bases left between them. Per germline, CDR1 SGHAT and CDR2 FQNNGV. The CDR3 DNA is TGTGCCAGCAGCTCTCTATTACGCACAGATACGCAGTATTTT. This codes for CASSSLLRTDTQYF.

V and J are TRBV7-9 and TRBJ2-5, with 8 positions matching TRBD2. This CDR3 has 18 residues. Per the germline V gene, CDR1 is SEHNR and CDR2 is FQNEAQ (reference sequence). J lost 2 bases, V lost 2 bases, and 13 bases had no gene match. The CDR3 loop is CASSLRTSFIRSQETQYF. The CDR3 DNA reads TGTGCCAGCAGCTTACGGACTAGCTTCATCCGCTCACAAGAGACCCAGTACTTC.

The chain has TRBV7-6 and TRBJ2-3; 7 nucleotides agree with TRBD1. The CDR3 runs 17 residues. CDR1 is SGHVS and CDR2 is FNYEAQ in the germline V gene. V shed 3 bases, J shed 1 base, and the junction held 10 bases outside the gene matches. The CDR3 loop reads CASSFRQGEGGTDTQYF. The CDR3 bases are TGTGCCAGCAGCTTTCGACAGGGTGAAGGGGGCACAGATACGCAGTATTTT. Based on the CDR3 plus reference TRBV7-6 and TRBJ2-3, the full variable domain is GAGVSQSPRYKVTKRGQDVALRCDPISGHVSLYWYRQALGQGPEFLTYFNYEAQQDKSGLPNDRFSAERPEGSISTLTIQRTEQRDSAMYRCASSFRQGEGGTDTQYFGPGTRLTVL.

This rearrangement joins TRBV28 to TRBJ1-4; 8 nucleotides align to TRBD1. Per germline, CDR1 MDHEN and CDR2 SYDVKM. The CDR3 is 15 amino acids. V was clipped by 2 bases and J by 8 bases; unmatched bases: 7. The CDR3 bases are TGTGCCAGCAGTTTACGGCAGGGGGCATGGGAAAAACTGTTTTTT. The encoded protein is CASSLRQGAWEKLFF.

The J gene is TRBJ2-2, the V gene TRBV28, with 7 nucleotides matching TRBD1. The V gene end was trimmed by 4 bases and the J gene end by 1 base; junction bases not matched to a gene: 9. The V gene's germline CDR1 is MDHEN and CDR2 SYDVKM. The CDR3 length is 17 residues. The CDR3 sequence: CASSSPTGARNTGELFF. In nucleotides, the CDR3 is TGTGCCAGCAGTTCACCTACAGGGGCCAGGAACACCGGGGAGCTGTTTTTT.